What follows are 31 T cell receptor beta chains derived from one specimen sequenced in a study of T cells in Graves' hyperthyroidism and ophthalmopathy. The TCR beta CDR3 regions underwent amplification using RNA transcripts as the source. The HTBI primer set drove a first-round RT-PCR of the TCR CDR3. TCRdb re-called the multiplex PCR reads with MiXCR, one entry per CDR3 protein. The data contain hundreds of thousands of distinct CDR3 sequences, roughly 22% of them singletons. Sequenced input: blood. The receptors were gathered from a woman aged 70-85 years with Graves' ophthalmopathy.

This clonotype was counted ten times or more. The chain links TRBV20-1 to TRBJ2-5; no reliable D call. CDR1 is DFQATT, CDR2 SNEGSKA, per germline (reference sequence). V lost 0 bases to trimming and J lost 5 bases, with 4 bases between them. The CDR3 is made up of 11 amino acids. The CDR3, as DNA: TGCAGTGCTAGAGATAAGGAGACCCAGTACTTC. It codes for CSARDKETQYF.

This clonotype came up a few times. The chain uses TRBV5-1 and TRBJ1-4; tentative D call: TRBD1 (5 bases). Germline V CDR1 and CDR2: SGHRS, YFSETQ. The CDR3 is 15 amino acids. The V gene lost 4 bases and the J gene lost 0 bases, with 10 bases spanning the gap. CDR3 sequence: CASSPRAATNEKLFF. Here the CDR3 DNA reads TGCGCCAGCAGCCCCAGGGCCGCAACTAATGAAAAACTGTTTTTT.

This clonotype has more than one count but fewer than ten. The gene calls are TRBV6-2 or TRBV6-3 and TRBJ2-1; the match to TRBD1 covers 8 bases. CDR3 length: 14 amino acids. Germline CDR1 MNHEY, CDR2 SVGEGT. The J segment lost 4 bases and the V segment lost 5 bases, leaving 4 bases of the junction unmatched. For the CDR3, the DNA is TGTGCCAGCAGTACCAGGGGGCCGTACAATGAGCAGTTCTTC. Protein: CASSTRGPYNEQFF.

V usage is TRBV6-2 or TRBV6-3 and J usage is TRBJ2-1; TRBD2 aligns across 14 bases. V gave up 7 bases and J gave up 1 base; unmatched junction bases: 6. Germline assignment: CDR1 MNHEY and CDR2 SVGEGT. The CDR3 is 17 amino acids. The CDR3, as DNA: TGTGCCAGCACCACGGGACTAGCGGGGGCATCCTACAATGAGCAGTTCTTC. This codes for CASTTGLAGASYNEQFF.

The chain is built from TRBV15 and TRBJ2-7, with a weak D call TRBD1 (5 bases). Trimming took off 4 bases at V and 3 bases at J, with 10 bases between the two ends. The CDR3 is 13 amino acids. Per germline, CDR1 LNHNV and CDR2 YYDKDF (reference sequence). CDR3 in DNA: TGTGCCACCAGCAAGGACAAACACTACGAGCAGTACTTC. Translated: CATSKDKHYEQYF.

V gene TRBV12-3 or TRBV12-4 combines with J gene TRBJ2-1; 10 bases fit TRBD2. The V segment lost 7 bases and the J segment 2 bases; nucleotides outside the gene matches: 11. The CDR3 is made up of 17 amino acids. CDR3: CASIGGVLAGTYNEQFF. In nucleotides, the CDR3 is TGTGCCAGCATCGGAGGGGTACTAGCGGGGACCTACAATGAGCAGTTCTTC.

This clonotype turned up a few times. The chain employs TRBV5-6 and TRBJ2-5, with D uncertain. V was clipped by 1 base and J by 4 bases, with 8 bases between them. CDR3 size: 13 residues. Germline values: CDR1 SGHDT, CDR2 YYEEEE. The CDR3 here is CASSLIRGETQYF. The CDR3 DNA is TGTGCCAGCAGCTTGATTCGTGGAGAGACCCAGTACTTC.

This clonotype was detected ten times or more. The rearrangement links TRBV6-1 to TRBJ1-5, with D possibly being TRBD1 (6 bases). CDR3 length: 15 residues. V was clipped by 5 bases and J by 3 bases, with 14 bases between them. Germline V lookup: CDR1 MNHNS, CDR2 SASEGT. The CDR3 coding sequence is TGTGCCAGCAGTTGGGACACTCAGGACAATCAGCCCCAGCATTTT. Its protein product is CASSWDTQDNQPQHF.

This clonotype was picked up a small number of times. The chain combines TRBV20-1 with TRBJ2-7; 8 nucleotides agree with TRBD2. The CDR3 totals 12 residues. J was trimmed by 0 bases and V by 8 bases; bases with no gene match: 3. CDR1 is DFQATT and CDR2 is SNEGSKA in the germline V gene (reference sequence). The CDR3: CSSTSGSYEQYF. CDR3 sequence (DNA): TGCAGTTCCACTAGCGGCTCCTACGAGCAGTACTTC.

The rearrangement uses TRBV6-1 and TRBJ1-1; D unclear. The germline gives CDR1 MNHNS, CDR2 SASEGT. This CDR3 has 13 residues. Trimming pared 8 bases from V and 5 bases from J, leaving 15 bases between. The CDR3 nucleotides read TGTGCCAGCCTCCTAATAGCGGGAACTGAAGCTTTCTTT. It translates to CASLLIAGTEAFF.

The J gene is TRBJ2-3, the V gene TRBV10-1, with D possibly matching TRBD2 (6 bases). This CDR3 is built from 18 residues. The V end was cut by 2 bases, the J end by 4 bases, with 22 bases between. Germline loops: CDR1 WNHNN, CDR2 SYGVQD (reference sequence). CDR3 sequence reads: CASSERDTLGSFADTQYF. In DNA, the CDR3 is TGCGCCAGCAGTGAGCGCGATACCCTCGGGAGCTTCGCAGATACGCAGTATTTT.

This rearrangement joins TRBV20-1 to TRBJ1-2; D possibly corresponds to TRBD1 (5 bases). V lost 0 bases to trimming and J lost 5 bases, with 13 bases between them. The CDR3 length is 14 residues. Germline-derived CDR1 and CDR2 are DFQATT and SNEGSKA (reference sequence). The CDR3 bases are TGCAGTGCTAGAGATGCAGCCTGGGGGTATGGCTACACCTTC. This gives the protein CSARDAAWGYGYTF.

This clonotype was detected only a few times. This rearrangement joins TRBV30 to TRBJ1-5; D is unclear. This CDR3 has 13 amino acids. V lost 0 bases to trimming and J lost 0 bases, with 3 bases between them. From germline, CDR1 is GTSNPN and CDR2 SVGIG (reference sequence). CDR3 in amino acids: CAWSVNSNQPQHF. Written as DNA, the CDR3 is TGTGCCTGGAGTGTAAATAGCAATCAGCCCCAGCATTTT.

This clonotype was detected ten times or more. The V gene is TRBV2, the J gene TRBJ1-2, with 8 positions matching TRBD1. J was trimmed by 4 bases and V by 5 bases; bases with no gene match: 6. CDR1 and CDR2 (germline): SNHLY, FYNNEI. The CDR3 has 14 residues. CDR3 sequence reads: CASSPDREAYGYTF. As DNA, the CDR3 is TGTGCCAGCAGTCCGGACAGGGAGGCCTATGGCTACACCTTC.

CDR3 loop: CASSGRTGGQGAYEQYF. CDR3 coding DNA: TGTGCCAGCAGTGGCCGGACAGGGGGACAGGGGGCCTACGAGCAGTACTTC. This sequence joins TRBV25-1 and TRBJ2-7, with 11 positions matching TRBD1. Trimming removed 4 bases from V and 2 bases from J; junction bases left unmatched: 10. The CDR3 totals 17 residues. CDR1 MGHDK and CDR2 SYGVNS come from the germline V gene.

Concerning this clonotype itself: Just one base apart from a much larger clone, this may be a read error. The chain uses TRBV12-3 or TRBV12-4 and TRBJ2-5, with a weak D call TRBD2 (6 bases). The V end was cut by 5 bases, the J end by 9 bases, with 19 bases between. The CDR3 spans 14 residues. The DNA of the CDR3 is TGTGCCAGCAGTCAAGGAGGAGGGTGGGAGGCCCAGTACTTC. Protein: CASSQGGGWEAQYF.

The sample holds a few counts of this clonotype. This chain joins TRBV20-1 and TRBJ1-5, with a weak D call TRBD1 (5 bases). Trimming removed 3 bases at V and 0 bases at J, with 9 bases between. The length of the CDR3 is 14 residues. Germline CDR1 DFQATT, CDR2 SNEGSKA (reference sequence). The CDR3 DNA follows: TGCAGTGCTAGGGGGGACCTTAGCAATCAGCCCCAGCATTTT. Translating gives CSARGDLSNQPQHF.

The V and J genes are TRBV15 and TRBJ1-1; no clear D. This CDR3 has 13 amino acids. The V and J ends lost 6 bases and 0 bases respectively, with 8 bases between them. Looked up from germline, CDR1 is LNHNV and CDR2 is YYDKDF (reference sequence). The CDR3 here is CATRTSMNTEAFF. DNA for the CDR3: TGTGCCACCAGGACAAGTATGAACACTGAAGCTTTCTTT. The full variable domain, in which reference TRBV15 and TRBJ1-1 provide the parts outside the CDR3, is DAMVIQNPRYQVTQFGKPVTLSCSQTLNHNVMYWYQQKSSQAPKLLFHYYDKDFNNEADTPDNFQSRRPNTSFCFLDIRSPGLGDTAMYLCATRTSMNTEAFFGQGTRLTVV.

In this sample, this clonotype turned up a few times. V usage is TRBV6-2 or TRBV6-3 and J usage is TRBJ1-5; 8 bases line up with TRBD1. This CDR3 has 19 residues. The J segment lost 2 bases and the V segment lost 2 bases, leaving 14 bases of the junction unmatched. The germline V gene encodes CDR1 MNHEY and CDR2 SVGEGT. The chain's CDR3 is CASSYNLRRSTGGNQPQHF. For the CDR3, the DNA is TGTGCCAGCAGTTACAACCTCCGCCGGTCGACAGGGGGCAATCAGCCCCAGCATTTT.

This clonotype showed up just a few times. CDR3 amino acids: CSVSTHGNTIYF. DNA of the CDR3: TGCAGCGTCAGTACACACGGAAACACCATATATTTT. The chain uses TRBV29-1 and TRBJ1-3; D unresolved. The CDR3 spans 12 residues. V was clipped by 6 bases and J by 4 bases, with 10 bases between them. Germline CDR1 and CDR2: SQVTM and ANQGSEA.

The V and J genes are TRBV19 and TRBJ2-1; 10 positions match TRBD2. Losses at the gene ends were 4 bases for V and 7 bases for J; bases not matched to a gene: 7. The CDR3 covers 15 residues. The germline V gene encodes CDR1 LNHDA and CDR2 SQIVND (reference sequence). The CDR3 protein is CASSNKREGRNEQFF. CDR3 nucleotide sequence: TGTGCCAGTAGTAATAAGCGGGAGGGCCGGAATGAGCAGTTCTTC.

In its sample, this clonotype was seen many times. The rearrangement joins TRBV6-1 to TRBJ2-7, with 8 positions matching TRBD2. V was pared by 6 bases and J by 2 bases, with 6 bases of the junction left unmatched. This CDR3 region has 14 residues. Germline V lookup: CDR1 MNHNS, CDR2 SASEGT. In DNA, the CDR3 is TGTGCCAGCAGCGAGACTAGCGCAGCCTACGAGCAGTACTTC. Its protein is CASSETSAAYEQYF.

This clonotype was picked up a small number of times. This chain uses TRBV18 with TRBJ1-1, with TRBD1 matching over 9 bases. CDR1 and CDR2 (germline): KGHSH, LQKENI. Trimming at V came to 5 bases and at J to 7 bases, leaving 8 bases not matched to a gene. CDR3 length: 14 residues. The DNA for the CDR3 is TGTGCCAGCTCATCAACACAGGGGGCGAGTGAAGCTTTCTTT. It is translated as CASSSTQGASEAFF.

Comments on this clonotype: A much more abundant neighbour one base away suggests this may be a read error. The chain combines TRBV29-1 with TRBJ2-1; a possible D gene is TRBD1 (7 bases). V lost 6 bases, J lost 9 bases, and 18 bases lay in between. The length of the CDR3 is 13 residues. Germline values: CDR1 SQVTM, CDR2 ANQGSEA. DNA of the CDR3: TGCAGCGTCCAGGGGGGACAGCACAGTGAGCAGTTCTTC. It is translated as CSVQGGQHSEQFF.

Ten or more counts support this clonotype. This rearrangement joins TRBV18 to TRBJ2-4; no clear D gene. Germline V CDR1 and CDR2: KGHSH, LQKENI. The CDR3 is 12 residues long. The V end lost 0 bases, the J end lost 10 bases, and 7 bases lay between the germline ends. CDR3 protein: CASSPPNGIQYF. The CDR3 coding sequence is TGTGCCAGCTCACCACCCAACGGGATTCAGTACTTC. Together with reference TRBV18 and TRBJ2-4, the CDR3 gives the full variable domain: NAGVMQNPRHLVRRRGQEARLRCSPMKGHSHVYWYRQLPEEGLKFMVYLQKENIIDESGMPKERFSAEFPKEGPSILRIQQVVRGDSAAYFCASSPPNGIQYFGAGTRLSVL.

This clonotype has a count of ten or more. The chain couples TRBV19 to TRBJ1-1; 7 bases fit TRBD1. The CDR3 covers 15 residues. Germline loops: CDR1 LNHDA, CDR2 SQIVND (reference sequence). Trimming at V came to 7 bases and at J to 3 bases, leaving 11 bases not matched to a gene. This CDR3 reads CASTLTGYGDTEAFF. The CDR3 region has the DNA TGTGCCAGTACCCTGACAGGGTATGGGGACACTGAAGCTTTCTTT. Looking up the rest from reference TRBV19 and TRBJ1-1 gives the full variable domain: DGGITQSPKYLFRKEGQNVTLSCEQNLNHDAMYWYRQDPGQGLRLIYYSQIVNDFQKGDIAEGYSVSREKKESFPLTVTSAQKNPTAFYLCASTLTGYGDTEAFFGQGTRLTVV.

This clonotype was seen at least ten times. The chain uses TRBV30 and TRBJ1-1; D uncertain. V was trimmed by 6 bases and J by 10 bases, leaving 15 bases between them. Germline V lookup: CDR1 GTSNPN, CDR2 SVGIG (reference sequence). This CDR3 is built from 11 residues. The CDR3 loop is CACWISLTAFF. The CDR3 DNA reads as TGTGCCTGTTGGATTTCGCTGACAGCTTTCTTT.

V gene TRBV4-1 combines with J gene TRBJ2-1, with D possibly TRBD1 on 7 matching bases. The V end was cut by 0 bases, the J end by 5 bases, with 14 bases between. CDR1 and CDR2 from the germline V gene are MGHRA and YSYEKL. The CDR3 spans 16 residues. CDR3 amino acids: CASSQDRGDRHNEQFF. CDR3 nucleotide sequence: TGCGCCAGCAGCCAAGATCGCGGGGACAGACACAATGAGCAGTTCTTC.

This clonotype was recorded at least ten times. This sequence joins TRBV27 and TRBJ1-1; no clear D gene. This CDR3 is built from 14 residues. The ends were cut back, 6 bases at V and 0 bases at J, with 11 bases in the middle. Germline V gene data show CDR1 as MNHEY and CDR2 as SMNVEV (reference sequence). For the CDR3, the DNA is TGTGCCAGCAGGAGGGTTTCCGTGAACACTGAAGCTTTCTTT. It translates to CASRRVSVNTEAFF.

The chain recombines TRBV20-1 with TRBJ1-1, with TRBD1 as a possible D gene (6 bases). The CDR3 totals 12 residues. Trimming stripped 5 bases from V and 8 bases from J, with 15 bases between. CDR1 is DFQATT and CDR2 is SNEGSKA in the germline V gene (reference sequence). The chain's CDR3 is CSAGGAVPEAFF. Here the CDR3 DNA reads TGCAGTGCTGGGGGGGCGGTACCCGAAGCTTTCTTT.

This clonotype was detected only a few times. This chain connects TRBV5-1 to TRBJ2-3; TRBD1 matches 8 bases. This CDR3 region has 16 residues. Germline loops: CDR1 SGHRS, CDR2 YFSETQ. The V segment lost 0 bases and the J segment 3 bases; nucleotides outside the gene matches: 6. The CDR3: CASSLETGVGTDTQYF. The DNA of the CDR3 is TGCGCCAGCAGCTTGGAGACAGGGGTTGGGACAGATACGCAGTATTTT. Using reference TRBV5-1 and TRBJ2-3 for the parts outside the CDR3, the full variable domain is KAGVTQTPRYLIKTRGQQVTLSCSPISGHRSVSWYQQTPGQGLQFLFEYFSETQRNKGNFPGRFSGRQFSNSRSEMNVSTLELGDSALYLCASSLETGVGTDTQYFGPGTRLTVL.